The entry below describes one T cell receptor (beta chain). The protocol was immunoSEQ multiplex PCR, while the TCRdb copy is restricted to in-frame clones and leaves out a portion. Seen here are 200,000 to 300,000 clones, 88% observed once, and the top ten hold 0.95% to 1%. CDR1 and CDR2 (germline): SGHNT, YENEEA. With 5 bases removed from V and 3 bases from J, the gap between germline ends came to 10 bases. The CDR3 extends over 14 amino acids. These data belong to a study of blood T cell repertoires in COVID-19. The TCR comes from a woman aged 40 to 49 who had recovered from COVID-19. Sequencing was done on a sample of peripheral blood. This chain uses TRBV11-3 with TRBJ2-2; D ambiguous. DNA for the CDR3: TGTGCCAGCAGCCAGGCCGGTTACACCGGGGAGCTGTTTTTT. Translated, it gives CASSQAGYTGELFF.